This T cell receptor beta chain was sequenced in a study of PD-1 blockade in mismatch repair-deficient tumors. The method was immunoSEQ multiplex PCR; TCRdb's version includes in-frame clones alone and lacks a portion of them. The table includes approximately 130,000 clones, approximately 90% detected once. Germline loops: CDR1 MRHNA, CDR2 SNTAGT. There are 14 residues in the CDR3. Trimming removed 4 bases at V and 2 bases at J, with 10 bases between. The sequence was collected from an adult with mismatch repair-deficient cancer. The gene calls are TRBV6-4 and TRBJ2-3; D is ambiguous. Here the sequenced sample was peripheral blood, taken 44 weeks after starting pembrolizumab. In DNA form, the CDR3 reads TGTGCCAGCAGTGGCATGCGGTACACAGATACGCAGTATTTT. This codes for CASSGMRYTDTQYF.